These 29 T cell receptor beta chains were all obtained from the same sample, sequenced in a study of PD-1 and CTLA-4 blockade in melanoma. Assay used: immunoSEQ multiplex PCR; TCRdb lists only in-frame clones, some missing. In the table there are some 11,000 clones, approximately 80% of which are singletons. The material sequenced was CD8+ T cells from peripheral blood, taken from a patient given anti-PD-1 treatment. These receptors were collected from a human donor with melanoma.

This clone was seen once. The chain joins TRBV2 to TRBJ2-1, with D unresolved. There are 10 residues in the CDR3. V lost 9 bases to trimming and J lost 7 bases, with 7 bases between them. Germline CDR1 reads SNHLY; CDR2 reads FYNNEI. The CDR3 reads CASQVNEQFF. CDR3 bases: TGTGCCAGTCAGGTGAATGAGCAGTTCTTC.

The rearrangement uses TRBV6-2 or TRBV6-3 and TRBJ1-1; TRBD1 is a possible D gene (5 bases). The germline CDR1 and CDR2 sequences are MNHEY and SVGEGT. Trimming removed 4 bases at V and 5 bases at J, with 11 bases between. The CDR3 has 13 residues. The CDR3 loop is CASSWGEGTEAFF. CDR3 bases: TGTGCCAGCAGTTGGGGGGAAGGGACTGAAGCTTTCTTT.

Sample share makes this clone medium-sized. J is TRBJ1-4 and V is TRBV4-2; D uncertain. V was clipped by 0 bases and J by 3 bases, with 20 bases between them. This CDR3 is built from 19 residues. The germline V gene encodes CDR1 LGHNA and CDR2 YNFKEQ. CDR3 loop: CASSQEGQAKLMSNEKLFF. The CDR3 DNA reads TGTGCCAGCAGCCAAGAAGGGCAGGCTAAGCTCATGTCTAATGAAAAACTGTTTTTT.

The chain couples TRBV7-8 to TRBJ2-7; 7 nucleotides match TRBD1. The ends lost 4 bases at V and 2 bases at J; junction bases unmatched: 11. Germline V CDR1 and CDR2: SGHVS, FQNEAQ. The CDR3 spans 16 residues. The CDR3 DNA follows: TGTGCCAGCAGCTACACAGGGGCCAACCCGACCTACGAGCAGTACTTC. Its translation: CASSYTGANPTYEQYF.

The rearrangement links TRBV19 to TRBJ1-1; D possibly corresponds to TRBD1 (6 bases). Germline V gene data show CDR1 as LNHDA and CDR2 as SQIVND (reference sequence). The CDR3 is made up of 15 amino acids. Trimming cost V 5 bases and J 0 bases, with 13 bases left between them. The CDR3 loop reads CASSSSGAMNTEAFF. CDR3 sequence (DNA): TGTGCCAGTAGTTCTTCAGGGGCCATGAACACTGAAGCTTTCTTT.

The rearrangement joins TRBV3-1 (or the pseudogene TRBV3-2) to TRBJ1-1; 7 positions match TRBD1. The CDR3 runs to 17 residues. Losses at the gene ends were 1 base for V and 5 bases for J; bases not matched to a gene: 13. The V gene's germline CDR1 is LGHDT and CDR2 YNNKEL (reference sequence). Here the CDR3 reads CASSQANEGAPGTEAFF. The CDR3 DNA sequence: TGTGCCAGCAGCCAAGCAAACGAGGGGGCTCCGGGGACTGAAGCTTTCTTT.

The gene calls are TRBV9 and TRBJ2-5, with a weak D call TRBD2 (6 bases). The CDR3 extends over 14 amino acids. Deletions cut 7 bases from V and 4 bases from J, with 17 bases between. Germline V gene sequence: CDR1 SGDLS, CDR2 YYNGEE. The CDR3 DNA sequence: TGTGCCAGCTCACTTCAGCCGGAGGGAGAGACCCAGTACTTC. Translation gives CASSLQPEGETQYF.

The CDR3 is CASSLAVQETQYF. The CDR3 region has the DNA TGTGCCAGCAGCTTAGCGGTTCAAGAGACCCAGTACTTC. The V call is TRBV11-2, the J call TRBJ2-5; D gene ambiguous. This CDR3 spans 13 amino acids. The ends were cut back, 1 base at V and 2 bases at J, with 5 bases in the middle. Germline loops: CDR1 SGHAT, CDR2 FQNNGV.

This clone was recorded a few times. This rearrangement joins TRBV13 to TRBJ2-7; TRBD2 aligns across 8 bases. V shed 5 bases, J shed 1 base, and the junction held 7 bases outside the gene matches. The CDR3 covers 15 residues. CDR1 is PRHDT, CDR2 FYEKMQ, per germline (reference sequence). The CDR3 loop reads CASSPSGSNSYEQYF. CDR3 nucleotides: TGTGCCAGCAGCCCCAGCGGGAGCAATTCCTACGAGCAGTACTTC.

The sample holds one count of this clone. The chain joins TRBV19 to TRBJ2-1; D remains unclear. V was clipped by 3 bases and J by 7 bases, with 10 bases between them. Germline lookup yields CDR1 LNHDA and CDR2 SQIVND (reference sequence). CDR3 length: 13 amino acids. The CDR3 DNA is TGTGCCAGTAGTATCGGGTTGAGGAATGAGCAGTTCTTC. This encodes CASSIGLRNEQFF.

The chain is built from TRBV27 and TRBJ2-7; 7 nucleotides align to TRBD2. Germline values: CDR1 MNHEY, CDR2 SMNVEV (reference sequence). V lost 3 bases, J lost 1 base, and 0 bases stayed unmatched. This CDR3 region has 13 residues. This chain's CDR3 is CASSFGGSYEQYF. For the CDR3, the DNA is TGTGCCAGCAGTTTCGGGGGGTCCTACGAGCAGTACTTC.

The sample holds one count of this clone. The CDR3 sequence: CASSLATSGGTGELFF. The DNA for the CDR3 is TGTGCCAGCAGCTTGGCCACTAGCGGGGGCACCGGGGAGCTGTTTTTT. The chain has TRBV5-5 and TRBJ2-2; 11 bases line up with TRBD2. The trim removed 0 bases at V and 4 bases at J, leaving 2 bases unmatched. Germline V gene lookup returns CDR1 SGHKS and CDR2 YYEKEE (reference sequence). The CDR3 is 16 residues long.

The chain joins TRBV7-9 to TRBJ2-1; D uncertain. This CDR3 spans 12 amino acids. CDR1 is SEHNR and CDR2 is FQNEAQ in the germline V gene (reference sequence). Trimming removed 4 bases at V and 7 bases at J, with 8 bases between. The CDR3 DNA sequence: TGTGCCAGCAGCTGGGAACCAAATGAGCAGTTCTTC. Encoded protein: CASSWEPNEQFF.

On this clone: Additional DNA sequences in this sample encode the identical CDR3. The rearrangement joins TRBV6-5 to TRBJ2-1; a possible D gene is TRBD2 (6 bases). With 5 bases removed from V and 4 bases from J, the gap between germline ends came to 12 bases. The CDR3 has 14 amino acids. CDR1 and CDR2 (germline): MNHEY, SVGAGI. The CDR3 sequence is CASSRRESYNEQFF. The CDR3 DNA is TGTGCCAGCAGTCGACGGGAGTCTTACAATGAGCAGTTCTTC.

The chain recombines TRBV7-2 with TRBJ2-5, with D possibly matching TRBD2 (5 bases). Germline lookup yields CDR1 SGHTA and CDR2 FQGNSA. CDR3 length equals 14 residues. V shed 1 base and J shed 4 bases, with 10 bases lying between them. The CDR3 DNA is TGTGCCAGCAGCTTAGTGATAGGAGGAGAGACCCAGTACTTC. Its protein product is CASSLVIGGETQYF.

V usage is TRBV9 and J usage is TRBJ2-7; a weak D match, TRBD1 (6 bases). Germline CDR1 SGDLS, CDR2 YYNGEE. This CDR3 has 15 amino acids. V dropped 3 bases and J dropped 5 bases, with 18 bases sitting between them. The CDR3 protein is CASSEGVGPGHEQYF. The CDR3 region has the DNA TGTGCCAGCAGCGAGGGGGTGGGTCCCGGCCACGAGCAGTACTTC.

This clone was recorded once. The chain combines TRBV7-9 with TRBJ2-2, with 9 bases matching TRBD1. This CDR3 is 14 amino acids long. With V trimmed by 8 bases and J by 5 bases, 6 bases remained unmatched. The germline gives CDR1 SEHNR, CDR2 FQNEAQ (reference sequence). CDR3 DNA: TGTGCCAGCGAGAGACAGGGGGAGACCGGGGAGCTGTTTTTT. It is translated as CASERQGETGELFF.

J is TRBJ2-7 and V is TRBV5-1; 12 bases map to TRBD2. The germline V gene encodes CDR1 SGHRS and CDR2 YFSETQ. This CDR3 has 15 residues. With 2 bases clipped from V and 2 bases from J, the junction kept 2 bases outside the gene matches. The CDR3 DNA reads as TGCGCCAGCAGCTTCGGACTAGCGGGACCCTACGAGCAGTACTTC. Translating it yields CASSFGLAGPYEQYF. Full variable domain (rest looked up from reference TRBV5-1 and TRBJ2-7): KAGVTQTPRYLIKTRGQQVTLSCSPISGHRSVSWYQQTPGQGLQFLFEYFSETQRNKGNFPGRFSGRQFSNSRSEMNVSTLELGDSALYLCASSFGLAGPYEQYFGPGTRLTVT.

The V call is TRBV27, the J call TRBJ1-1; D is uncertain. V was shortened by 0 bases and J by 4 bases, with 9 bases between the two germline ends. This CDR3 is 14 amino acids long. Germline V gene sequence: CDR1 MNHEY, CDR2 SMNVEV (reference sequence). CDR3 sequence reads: CASSLSGSFTEAFF. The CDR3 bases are TGTGCCAGCAGTTTATCGGGGTCCTTCACTGAAGCTTTCTTT.

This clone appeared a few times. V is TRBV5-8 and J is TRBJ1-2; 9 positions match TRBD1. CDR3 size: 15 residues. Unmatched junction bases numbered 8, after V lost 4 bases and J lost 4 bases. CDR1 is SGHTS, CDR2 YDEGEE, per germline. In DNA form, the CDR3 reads TGTGCCAGCAGCACGGGACAGGGTAGTTCCTATGGCTACACCTTC. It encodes CASSTGQGSSYGYTF.

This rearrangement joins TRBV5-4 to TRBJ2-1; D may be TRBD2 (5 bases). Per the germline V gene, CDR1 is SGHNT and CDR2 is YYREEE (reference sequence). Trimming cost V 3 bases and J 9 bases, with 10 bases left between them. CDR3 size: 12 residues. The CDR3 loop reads CASSSEAIEQFF. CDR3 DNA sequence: TGTGCCAGCAGCTCGGAGGCTATTGAGCAGTTCTTC. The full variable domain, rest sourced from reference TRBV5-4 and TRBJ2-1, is ETGVTQSPTHLIKTRGQQVTLRCSSQSGHNTVSWYQQALGQGPQFIFQYYREEENGRGNFPPRFSGLQFPNYSSELNVNALELDDSALYLCASSSEAIEQFFGPGTRLTVL.

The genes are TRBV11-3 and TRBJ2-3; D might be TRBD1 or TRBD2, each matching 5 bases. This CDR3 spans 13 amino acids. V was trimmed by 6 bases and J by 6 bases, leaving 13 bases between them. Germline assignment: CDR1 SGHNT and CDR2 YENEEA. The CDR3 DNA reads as TGTGCCAGCAGTAGAGGGACGACGGATACGCAGTATTTT. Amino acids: CASSRGTTDTQYF.

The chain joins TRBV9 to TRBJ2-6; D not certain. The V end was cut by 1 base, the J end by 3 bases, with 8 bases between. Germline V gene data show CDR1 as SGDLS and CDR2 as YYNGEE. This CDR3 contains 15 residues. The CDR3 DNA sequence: TGTGCCAGCAGCGTAAAACGCGTTGGGGCCAACGTCCTGACTTTC. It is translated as CASSVKRVGANVLTF.

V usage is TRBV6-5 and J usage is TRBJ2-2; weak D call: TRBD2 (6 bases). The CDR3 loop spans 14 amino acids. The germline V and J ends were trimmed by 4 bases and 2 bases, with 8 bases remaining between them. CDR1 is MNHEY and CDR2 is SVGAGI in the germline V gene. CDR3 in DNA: TGTGCCAGCAGTTTGCGGGGAAACACCGGGGAGCTGTTTTTT. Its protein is CASSLRGNTGELFF.

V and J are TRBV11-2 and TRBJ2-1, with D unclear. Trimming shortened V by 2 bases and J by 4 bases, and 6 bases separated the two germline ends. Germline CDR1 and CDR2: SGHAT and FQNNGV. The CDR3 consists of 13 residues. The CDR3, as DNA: TGTGCCAGCAGCTTACGAAAATACAATGAGCAGTTCTTC. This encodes CASSLRKYNEQFF.

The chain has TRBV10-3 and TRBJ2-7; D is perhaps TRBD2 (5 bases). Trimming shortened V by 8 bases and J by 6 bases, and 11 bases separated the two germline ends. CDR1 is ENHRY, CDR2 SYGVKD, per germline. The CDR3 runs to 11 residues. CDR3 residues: CAIGEGAEQYF. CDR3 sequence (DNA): TGTGCCATCGGCGAGGGAGCCGAGCAGTACTTC.

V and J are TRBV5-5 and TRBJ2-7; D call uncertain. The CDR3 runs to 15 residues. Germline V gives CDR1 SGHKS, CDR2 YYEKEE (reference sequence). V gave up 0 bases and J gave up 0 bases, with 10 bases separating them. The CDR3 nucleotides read TGTGCCAGCAGCTTGGGGCAGAGCCTCTCCTACGAGCAGTACTTC. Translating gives CASSLGQSLSYEQYF.

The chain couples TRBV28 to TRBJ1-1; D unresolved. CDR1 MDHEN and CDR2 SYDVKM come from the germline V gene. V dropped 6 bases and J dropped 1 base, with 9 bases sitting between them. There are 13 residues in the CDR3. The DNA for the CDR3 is TGTGCCAGCAGCTGGGGTTCGAACACTGAAGCTTTCTTT. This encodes CASSWGSNTEAFF.

This CDR3 is CASSLAWLADYNEQFF. Written as DNA, the CDR3 is TGTGCCAGCAGCTTAGCGTGGCTAGCGGATTACAATGAGCAGTTCTTC. The chain links TRBV7-8 to TRBJ2-1; TRBD2 aligns across 7 bases. V lost 0 bases and J lost 4; bases outside the gene matches: 6. CDR3 length: 16 amino acids. Germline lookup yields CDR1 SGHVS and CDR2 FQNEAQ. The complete variable domain, with remaining parts taken from reference TRBV7-8 and TRBJ2-1, reads GAGVSQSPRYKVAKRGQDVALRCDPISGHVSLFWYQQALGQGPEFLTYFQNEAQLDKSGLPSDRFFAERPEGSVSTLKIQRTQQEDSAVYLCASSLAWLADYNEQFFGPGTRLTVL.